These 5 T cell receptor beta chains originate from one sample sequenced in a study of blood T cell repertoires in COVID-19. Some clones are missing from TCRdb's copy, which holds only in-frame ones; the method was immunoSEQ multiplex PCR. The sample has about 220,000 clones, approximately 85% seen once. Sample: peripheral blood. These receptors all come from a woman in her 70s with COVID-19, enrolled during active disease.

The chain recombines TRBV7-2 with TRBJ2-7; D remains unclear. V was trimmed by 3 bases and J by 2 bases, leaving 11 bases between them. The germline CDR1 and CDR2 sequences are SGHTA and FQGNSA. This CDR3 spans 14 amino acids. The CDR3 loop is CASSFSGFAYEQYF. CDR3 nucleotide sequence: TGTGCCAGCAGCTTTTCTGGCTTTGCCTACGAGCAGTACTTC.

The chain links TRBV4-2 to TRBJ2-1; a possible D gene is TRBD1 (5 bases). V lost 0 bases, J lost 7 bases, and 13 bases lay in between. Germline V gene sequence: CDR1 LGHNA, CDR2 YNFKEQ. This CDR3 spans 15 amino acids. The CDR3 nucleotides read TGTGCCAGCAGCCAAGATGGGGCCAGGGCAAATGAGCAGTTCTTC. Its translation: CASSQDGARANEQFF.

J is TRBJ2-3 and V is TRBV18, with 10 bases aligning to TRBD2. Germline-derived CDR1 and CDR2 are KGHSH and LQKENI. Trimming cost V 1 base and J 5 bases; bases outside gene matches: 6. CDR3 size: 16 residues. CDR3 nucleotides: TGTGCCAGCTCACCACGGCTAGCGGGAGATCAAGATACGCAGTATTTT. Amino acid sequence: CASSPRLAGDQDTQYF.

V usage is TRBV18 and J usage is TRBJ2-1; TRBD2 might be the D (5 bases). V was clipped by 5 bases and J by 8 bases, with 7 bases between them. Germline CDR1 reads KGHSH; CDR2 reads LQKENI. This CDR3 region has 11 residues. CDR3 DNA sequence: TGTGCCAGCTCAACGGAGGATGAGCAGTTCTTC. Amino acid sequence: CASSTEDEQFF.

The CDR3 protein is CASSVSPGDTEAFF. CDR3 DNA: TGTGCCAGCAGCGTATCCCCCGGTGACACTGAAGCTTTCTTT. The chain couples TRBV9 to TRBJ1-1; no definite D call. The CDR3 is made up of 14 amino acids. Trimming shortened V by 1 base and J by 3 bases, and 10 bases separated the two germline ends. Germline assignment: CDR1 SGDLS and CDR2 YYNGEE.